This T cell receptor beta chain was sequenced during a study of control samples from healthy donors and cancer patients. The V gene end was trimmed by 10 bases and the J gene end by 0 bases; junction bases not matched to a gene: 9. The CDR3 covers 17 residues. Germline CDR1 reads SGHVS; CDR2 reads FNYEAQ. Here immunoSEQ multiplex PCR was the method, and the copy in TCRdb shows in-frame clones only, minus some. The top ten hold 9.5% to 10% of the sample, which has roughly 90,000 clones, about 89% seen once. The sequence was collected from a woman between 45 and 65 years old with colorectal cancer. The chain carries TRBV7-6 and TRBJ2-2, with 12 bases identical to TRBD2. Sample: PBMCs. The DNA for the CDR3 is TGTGCCACTCGAAGAGGACTAGCGGGGTCGAACACCGGGGAGCTGTTTTTT. Encoded protein: CATRRGLAGSNTGELFF.